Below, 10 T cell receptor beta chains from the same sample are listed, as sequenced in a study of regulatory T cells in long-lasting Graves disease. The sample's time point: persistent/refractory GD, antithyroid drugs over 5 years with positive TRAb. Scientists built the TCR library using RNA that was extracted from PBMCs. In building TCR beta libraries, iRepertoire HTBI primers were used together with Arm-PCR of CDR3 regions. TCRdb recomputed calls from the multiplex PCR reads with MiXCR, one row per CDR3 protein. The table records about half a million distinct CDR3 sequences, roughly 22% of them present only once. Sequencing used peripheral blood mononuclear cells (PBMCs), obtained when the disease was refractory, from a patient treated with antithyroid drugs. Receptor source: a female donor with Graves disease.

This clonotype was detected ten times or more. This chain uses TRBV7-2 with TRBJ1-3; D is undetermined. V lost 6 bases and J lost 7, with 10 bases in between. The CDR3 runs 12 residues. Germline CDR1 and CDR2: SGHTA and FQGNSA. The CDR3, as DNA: TGTGCCAGCAGTCCAGTCCGGAACACCATATATTTT. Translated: CASSPVRNTIYF.

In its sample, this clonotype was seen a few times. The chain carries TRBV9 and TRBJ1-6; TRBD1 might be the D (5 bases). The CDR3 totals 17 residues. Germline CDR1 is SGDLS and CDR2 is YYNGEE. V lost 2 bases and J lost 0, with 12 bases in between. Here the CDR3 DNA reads TGTGCCAGCAGCGTGACAGATATGAGCTCCTATAATTCACCCCTCCACTTT. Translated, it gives CASSVTDMSSYNSPLHF.

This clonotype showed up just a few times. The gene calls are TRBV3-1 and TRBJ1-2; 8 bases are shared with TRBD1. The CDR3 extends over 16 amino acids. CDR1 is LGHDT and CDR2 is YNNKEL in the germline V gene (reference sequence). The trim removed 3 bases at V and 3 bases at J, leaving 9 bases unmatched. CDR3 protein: CASSHSGQGRDYGYTF. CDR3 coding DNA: TGTGCCAGCAGCCATTCTGGACAGGGAAGAGACTATGGCTACACCTTC.

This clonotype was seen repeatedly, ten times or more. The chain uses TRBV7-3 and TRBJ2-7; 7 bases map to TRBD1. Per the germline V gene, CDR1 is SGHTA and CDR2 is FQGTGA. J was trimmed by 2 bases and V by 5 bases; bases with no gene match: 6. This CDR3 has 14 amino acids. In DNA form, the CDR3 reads TGTGCCAGCAGCCGAGACAGGGCCGCCTACGAGCAGTACTTC. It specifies CASSRDRAAYEQYF.

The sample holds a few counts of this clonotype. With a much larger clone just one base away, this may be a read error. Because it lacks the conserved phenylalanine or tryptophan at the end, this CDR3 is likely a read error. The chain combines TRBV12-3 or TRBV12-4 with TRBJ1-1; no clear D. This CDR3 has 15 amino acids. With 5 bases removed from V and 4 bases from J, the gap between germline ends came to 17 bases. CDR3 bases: TGTGCCAGCAGTCCGACCTGGGAGCGGAGCACTGAAGCTTTCTTA. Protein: CASSPTWERSTEAFL.

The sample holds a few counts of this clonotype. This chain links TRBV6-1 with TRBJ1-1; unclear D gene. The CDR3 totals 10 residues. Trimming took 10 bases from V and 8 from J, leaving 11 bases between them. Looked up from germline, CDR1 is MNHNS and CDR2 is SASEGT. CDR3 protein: CATTVGEAFF. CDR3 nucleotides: TGTGCCACGACGGTGGGGGAAGCTTTCTTT.

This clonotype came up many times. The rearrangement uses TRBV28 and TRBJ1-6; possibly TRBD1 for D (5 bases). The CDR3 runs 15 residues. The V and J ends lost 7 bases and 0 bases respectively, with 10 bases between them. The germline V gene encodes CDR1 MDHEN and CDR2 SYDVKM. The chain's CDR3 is CASTPTDSYNSPLHF. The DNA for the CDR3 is TGTGCCAGCACTCCGACAGACTCCTATAATTCACCCCTCCACTTT.

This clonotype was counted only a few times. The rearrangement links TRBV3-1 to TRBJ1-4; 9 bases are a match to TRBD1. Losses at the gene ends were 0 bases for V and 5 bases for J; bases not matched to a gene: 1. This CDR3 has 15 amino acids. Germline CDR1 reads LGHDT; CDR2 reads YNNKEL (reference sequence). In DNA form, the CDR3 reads TGTGCCAGCAGCCAAGAGGGACAGGGCAATGAAAAACTGTTTTTT. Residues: CASSQEGQGNEKLFF.

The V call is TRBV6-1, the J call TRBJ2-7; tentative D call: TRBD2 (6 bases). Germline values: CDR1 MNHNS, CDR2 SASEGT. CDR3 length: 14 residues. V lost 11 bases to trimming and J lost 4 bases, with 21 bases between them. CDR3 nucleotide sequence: TGTGCCGAAACGAGGGCAACGGAGGGATACGAGCAGTACTTC. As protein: CAETRATEGYEQYF.

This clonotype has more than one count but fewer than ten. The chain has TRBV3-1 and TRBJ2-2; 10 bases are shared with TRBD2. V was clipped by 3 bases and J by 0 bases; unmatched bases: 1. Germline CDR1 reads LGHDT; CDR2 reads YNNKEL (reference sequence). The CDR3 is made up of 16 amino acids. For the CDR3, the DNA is TGTGCCAGCAGCCAGCTAGCGGGGGCGAACACCGGGGAGCTGTTTTTT. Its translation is CASSQLAGANTGELFF.